The rows below give T cell receptor beta chains drawn from one sample of a study of blood T cell repertoires in COVID-19. This table comes from immunoSEQ multiplex PCR, and its TCRdb copy is limited to in-frame clones, with some not included. The table has about 200,000 clones, 90% seen once. The sequenced sample consisted of peripheral blood. The source of these receptors is a man aged 45 to 65 with acute or convalescent COVID-19. CDR3s include the opening cysteine and the closing phenylalanine or tryptophan. Fields, in order: CDR3 protein, clone size, V gene, J gene. Where a row states a size, it is once, few, many or the class of an expanded clone; other rows omit it.

CASRSGYQPQHF	.	TRBV19	TRBJ1-5
CASSERQGHNEQFF	once	TRBV6-1	TRBJ2-1
CASSPGGRNTIYF	.	TRBV13	TRBJ1-3
CASSLLGAHNEQFF	.	TRBV5-1	TRBJ2-1
CSVRTGTSGNTGELFF	.	TRBV29-1	TRBJ2-2
CASSPRVAGMIDTQYF	.	TRBV3-1/TRBV3-2	TRBJ2-3
CASSARGTGFEKLFF	.	TRBV10-1	TRBJ1-4
CASSQNYLGQGYNEQFF	.	TRBV4-3	TRBJ2-1
CASSLTGRYNEQFF	.	TRBV6-4	TRBJ2-1
CAWSRIPWVTGGHNEQFF	.	TRBV30	TRBJ2-1
CASSYTQGGTEAFF	.	TRBV6-5	TRBJ1-1
CASSPRADTQYF	.	TRBV7-8	TRBJ2-3
CASSLEERTYEQYF	.	TRBV28	TRBJ2-7
CASSPGGLGEKLFF	.	TRBV6-5	TRBJ1-4
CASTLQGGEPLHF	.	TRBV11-2	TRBJ1-6
CASSLGYRGPKNTEAFF	.	TRBV27	TRBJ1-1
CASSLADGSSYNSPLHF	.	TRBV7-2	TRBJ1-6
CASSLSSLDSPLHF	.	TRBV7-8	TRBJ1-6
CASREDSYSPLHF	.	TRBV25-1	TRBJ1-6
CASSHTGGYYGYTF	.	TRBV4-1	TRBJ1-2
CASSDRTSGRFGTDTQYF	.	TRBV6-1	TRBJ2-3
CASSSVPLREQYF	.	TRBV7-2	TRBJ2-7
CASSIQGRGTYNEQFF	.	TRBV19	TRBJ2-1
CASGGGEGNQPQHF	.	TRBV28	TRBJ1-5
CASSRGETQYF	.	TRBV11-2	TRBJ2-5
CASKHREASSYNEQFF	once	TRBV27	TRBJ2-1
CASSHPRTGSTDTQYF	once	TRBV6-6	TRBJ2-3
CASSGTSQIADNEQFF	.	TRBV11-1	TRBJ2-1
CASSQGGSYSPLHF	.	TRBV7-8	TRBJ1-6
CATSEPSDRTAEAFF	.	TRBV24-1	TRBJ1-1
CASSLWTGQGGLNQPQHF	.	TRBV28	TRBJ1-5
CASSVGLAGDETQYF	.	TRBV19	TRBJ2-5
CSVEDRVGWTF	.	TRBV29-1	TRBJ1-2
CASSPDRKETQYF	few	TRBV5-1	TRBJ2-5
CASSPGSNTEAFF	.	TRBV18	TRBJ1-1
CASRGGRATGELFF	.	TRBV19	TRBJ2-2
CASSMRQGGEKLFF	.	TRBV19	TRBJ1-4